This T cell receptor (beta chain) emerged from a study of regulatory T cells in long-lasting Graves disease. Study conclusions and caveats: Relative to newly diagnosed Graves' patients, persistent ones had lower TCR diversity.

About this clonotype: The target antigen is unknown.

The time point denotes: newly diagnosed GD, antithyroid drugs for less than 3 months. After RNA was extracted from PBMCs, the TCR library was made from it. The patients were enrolled through endocrinology in Xi'an, China. Trimming cost V 4 bases and J 5 bases, with 19 bases left between them. Germline V gene lookup returns CDR1 SGHNT and CDR2 YYREEE (reference sequence). This CDR3 has 15 residues. Relying on iRepertoire HTBI primers and Arm-PCR of CDR3 regions, the team built TCR beta libraries. MiXCR was run by TCRdb on the multiplex PCR reads, yielding one entry per CDR3 protein. The sample carries 500,000 or so distinct CDR3 sequences, 15% to 20% recorded once. This sample was also put to use in a study of T cells in Graves' hyperthyroidism and ophthalmopathy.

The clonotype was recovered from a man aged 35-49 years with Graves disease. The chain links TRBV5-4 to TRBJ2-7; TRBD2 is a possible D gene (6 bases). Material: peripheral blood mononuclear cells (PBMCs), obtained at new diagnosis, from a patient treated with antithyroid drugs. DNA of the CDR3: TGTGCCAGCAGCCACGGGAGTCAGCAACAGGACGAGCAGTACTTC. Residues: CASSHGSQQQDEQYF.